The entry below describes one T cell receptor beta chain. This record comes from a study of cytomegalovirus exposure and HLA in healthy donors. Use of 60 Vbeta and 13 Jbeta primers characterized the PCR. Method: immunoSEQ multiplex PCR; TCRdb's copy keeps in-frame clones and lacks some. The sample holds 190,000 or so clones, roughly 80% seen once. The source material was PBMCs. This sequence originates from a male donor in good health and CMV-seropositive.

The CDR3 loop is CASSLASDEQYF. The CDR3 DNA follows: TGCGCCAGCAGCTTGGCCTCGGACGAGCAGTACTTC. The genes are TRBV5-1 and TRBJ2-7; D is ambiguous. The CDR3 totals 12 residues. Trimming shortened V by 0 bases and J by 5 bases, and 6 bases separated the two germline ends. CDR1 and CDR2 from the germline V gene are SGHRS and YFSETQ.